The 3 T cell receptor beta chains presented below share a single source sample, sequenced in a study of blood T cell repertoires in COVID-19. Repertoires were generated with immunoSEQ multiplex PCR, while TCRdb's copy carries only in-frame clones and drops some. The table lists more than 200,000 clones, roughly 82% of them singletons. The material sequenced was peripheral blood. All receptors come from a woman aged 80 or older with active or convalescent COVID-19.

V gene TRBV5-1 combines with J gene TRBJ1-3, with 7 positions matching TRBD1. Trimming at V came to 1 base and at J to 1 base, leaving 2 bases not matched to a gene. Looked up from germline, CDR1 is SGHRS and CDR2 is YFSETQ. There are 15 residues in the CDR3. The DNA of the CDR3 is TGCGCCAGCAGCTTGCCAGGGGGTTCTGGAAACACCATATATTTT. This codes for CASSLPGGSGNTIYF. Variable domain in full (rest from reference TRBV5-1 and TRBJ1-3): KAGVTQTPRYLIKTRGQQVTLSCSPISGHRSVSWYQQTPGQGLQFLFEYFSETQRNKGNFPGRFSGRQFSNSRSEMNVSTLELGDSALYLCASSLPGGSGNTIYFGEGSWLTVV.

The chain uses TRBV10-3 and TRBJ2-2; 9 nucleotides line up with TRBD1. Germline CDR1 reads ENHRY; CDR2 reads SYGVKD. V was pared by 6 bases and J by 1 base, with 21 bases of the junction left unmatched. CDR3 length: 21 residues. CDR3 residues: CAIRGGWLGQGRPENTGELFF. CDR3 DNA sequence: TGTGCCATCAGGGGGGGGTGGCTGGGACAGGGACGACCCGAGAACACCGGGGAGCTGTTTTTT.

V usage is TRBV30 and J usage is TRBJ2-7, with TRBD2 identical over 9 bases. V shed 2 bases, J shed 3 bases, and the junction held 2 bases outside the gene matches. CDR1 and CDR2 (germline): GTSNPN, SVGIG (reference sequence). This CDR3 is 13 amino acids long. The CDR3 DNA reads as TGTGCCTGGAGTCTAGCGGGGAACTACGAGCAGTACTTC. Residues: CAWSLAGNYEQYF.